Following are 2 T cell receptor beta chains from one sample sequenced in a study of cytomegalovirus exposure and HLA in healthy donors (dated by TCRdb to about 2017). Libraries were made using the immunoSEQ multiplex PCR assay. The multiplex PCR relied on a mix of 60 forward primers for TCR Vbeta segments and 13 reverse primers for TCR Jbeta segments. Sourced from immuneACCESS, this table was stored by TCRdb with only in-frame sequences that have V and J called. A share of the clones is absent; for the studies checked, an unresolved V gene accounts for under half, and the remainder has no known explanation. The sample records tens of thousands of clones, around 72% of which are singletons. Together, the top ten hold roughly 51% of the sample. The sample consisted of PBMCs. These receptors were taken from a man aged 50 to 59 in good health and CMV-seropositive.

V usage is TRBV5-5 and J usage is TRBJ2-4; D might be TRBD2 (6 bases). The CDR3 sequence is 14 residues long. Germline values: CDR1 SGHKS, CDR2 YYEKEE (reference sequence). Trimming left V 4 bases short and J 6 bases short, with 14 bases between. The DNA for the CDR3 is TGTGCCAGCAGCCCTGGTCGGGGGATAAACATTCAGTACTTC. Translated: CASSPGRGINIQYF. The full variable domain, with the rest looked up from reference TRBV5-5 and TRBJ2-4, is DAGVTQSPTHLIKTRGQQVTLRCSPISGHKSVSWYQQVLGQGPQFIFQYYEKEERGRGNFPDRFSARQFPNYSSELNVNALLLGDSALYLCASSPGRGINIQYFGAGTRLSVL.

The chain is built from TRBV21-1 and TRBJ2-1; TRBD2, as called in the table, went unchecked against the DNA. TRBV21-1 has pseudogene status. The CDR3 runs 16 residues. CDR3 coding DNA: TGTGCCAGCAATCCTCGAGGAGCGGGGGCCTACAATGAGCAGTTCTTC. This translates into CASNPRGAGAYNEQFF.